This T cell receptor beta chain was identified during a study of breast tumors, draining lymph nodes, adjacent tissues. Findings of the study overall: That most tumor T cells come from lymph nodes remained unproven. Most tumor T cells seemingly derive from lymph node, then expand in tumor. Tumors had less TCR diversity than lymph nodes, more than nontumor tissue.

About this clonotype: Its antigen is undetermined. At one end the junction does not follow the germline gene, possibly because of a read error.

Breast cancer patients provided tissue from their axillary draining lymph nodes. Germline V gene data show CDR1 as SNHLY and CDR2 as FYNNEI. CDR3 length: 15 residues. TCRdb passed the multiplex PCR reads through MiXCR, listing each CDR3 protein once. Of roughly 260,000 distinct CDR3 sequences listed, 30% to 35% are singletons. Material for sequencing was axillary lymph node tissue. The rearrangement joins TRBV2 to TRBJ2-2; tentatively, D is TRBD2 (5 bases). This receptor was taken from a female donor with breast cancer. Some clones in this sample may be carry-over from other donors' samples. The CDR3 DNA follows: TGTGCCAGCAGTTCCGTACCCCCTAACACCGGGGAGCCGTTTTTT. Translating it yields CASSSVPPNTGEPFF.